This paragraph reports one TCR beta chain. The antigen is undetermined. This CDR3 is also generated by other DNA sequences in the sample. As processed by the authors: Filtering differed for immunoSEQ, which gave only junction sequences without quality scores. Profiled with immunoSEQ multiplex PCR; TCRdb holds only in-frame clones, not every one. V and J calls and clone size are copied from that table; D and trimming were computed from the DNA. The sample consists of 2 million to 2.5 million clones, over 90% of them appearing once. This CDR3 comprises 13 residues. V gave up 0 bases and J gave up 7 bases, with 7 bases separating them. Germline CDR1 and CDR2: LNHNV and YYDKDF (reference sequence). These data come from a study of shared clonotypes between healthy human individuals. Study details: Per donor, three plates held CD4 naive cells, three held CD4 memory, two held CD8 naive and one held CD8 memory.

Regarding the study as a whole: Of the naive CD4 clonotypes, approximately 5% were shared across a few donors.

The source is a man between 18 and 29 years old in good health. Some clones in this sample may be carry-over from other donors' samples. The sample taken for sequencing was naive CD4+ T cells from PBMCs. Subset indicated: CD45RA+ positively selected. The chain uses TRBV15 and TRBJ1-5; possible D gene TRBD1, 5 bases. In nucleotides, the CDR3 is TGTGCCACCAGCAGAGATCGGGACCAGCCCCAGCATTTT. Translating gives CATSRDRDQPQHF. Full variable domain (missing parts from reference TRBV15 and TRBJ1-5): DAMVIQNPRYQVTQFGKPVTLSCSQTLNHNVMYWYQQKSSQAPKLLFHYYDKDFNNEADTPDNFQSRRPNTSFCFLDIRSPGLGDTAMYLCATSRDRDQPQHFGDGTRLSIL.